Below, 8 T cell receptor beta chains from the same sample are listed, as sequenced in a study of shared clonotypes between healthy human individuals. Sequencing was performed with immunoSEQ multiplex PCR; in TCRdb, only in-frame clones are kept and a portion is missing. The sample includes nearly 1 million clones, roughly 72% of them seen just once. The specimen was memory CD4+ T cells sorted from blood. Described subset: CD45RA-negative fraction. These receptors all come from a man aged 18 to 30 in good health.

This clone was seen a single time. This chain joins TRBV7-2 and TRBJ1-6; TRBD1 is a possible D gene (5 bases). This CDR3 comprises 17 residues. Germline values: CDR1 SGHTA, CDR2 FQGNSA. Trimming left V 4 bases short and J 5 bases short, with 18 bases between. The CDR3, as DNA: TGTGCCAGCAGCTCCCTGGTTTGGGGCTTTAATAATTCACCCCTCCACTTT. It yields the protein CASSSLVWGFNNSPLHF.

The table lists this clone with a few counts. This chain joins TRBV6-6 and TRBJ2-2; D is undetermined. CDR1 and CDR2 (germline): MNHNY, SVGAGI (reference sequence). CDR3 length equals 13 residues. Trimming left V 6 bases short and J 8 bases short, with 13 bases between. In nucleotides, the CDR3 is TGTGCCAGCAGATTCCGGTCCTGGGGGGAGCTGTTTTTT. It is translated as CASRFRSWGELFF.

The chain employs TRBV7-9 and TRBJ1-5, with TRBD1 matching 8 bases. V gave up 4 bases and J gave up 3 bases; unmatched junction bases: 8. The CDR3 totals 16 residues. In germline, CDR1 is SEHNR, CDR2 FQNEAQ (reference sequence). The CDR3 here is CASSSGGRGDNQPQHF. The CDR3 DNA reads as TGTGCCAGCAGCTCAGGGGGCCGAGGTGACAATCAGCCCCAGCATTTT.

This sequence joins TRBV13 and TRBJ2-5, with 10 bases matching TRBD1. V trimming: 5 bases; J trimming: 4 bases; junction bases outside the gene matches: 13. Germline loops: CDR1 PRHDT, CDR2 FYEKMQ (reference sequence). The CDR3 is made up of 17 amino acids. CDR3 amino acids: CASSRVGGTGESETQYF. The CDR3 nucleotides are TGTGCCAGCAGCCGCGTCGGGGGGACAGGGGAGTCAGAGACCCAGTACTTC.

Details on this clone: This sample includes further DNA sequences coding for the same CDR3. This chain links TRBV28 with TRBJ2-3; TRBD2 matches at 9 bases. From germline, CDR1 is MDHEN and CDR2 SYDVKM. J lost 0 bases, V lost 5 bases, and 0 bases had no gene match. The CDR3 has 14 residues. CDR3 coding DNA: TGTGCCAGCAGTAGCGGGGGGAGCACAGATACGCAGTATTTT. Protein product: CASSSGGSTDTQYF.

For this clone: This same CDR3 is encoded by further DNA sequences in the sample. V and J are TRBV7-2 and TRBJ2-7, with TRBD1 identical over 11 bases. CDR1 and CDR2 (germline): SGHTA, FQGNSA. Germline trimming cut 5 bases from V and 1 base from J; bases unmatched to any gene: 4. The CDR3 spans 15 residues. CDR3 coding DNA: TGTGCCAGCAGCCCGGACAGGGGGCTTTCCTACGAGCAGTACTTC. Protein product: CASSPDRGLSYEQYF. The full variable domain, its missing parts supplied by reference TRBV7-2 and TRBJ2-7, is GAGVSQSPSNKVTEKGKDVELRCDPISGHTALYWYRQSLGQGLEFLIYFQGNSAPDKSGLPSDRFSAERTGGSVSTLTIQRTQQEDSAVYLCASSPDRGLSYEQYFGPGTRLTVT.

As to this clone: This same CDR3 is encoded by further DNA sequences in the sample. This chain joins TRBV7-2 and TRBJ2-1, with D perhaps matching TRBD2 (6 bases). The CDR3 spans 15 residues. Trimming took 0 bases from V and 3 from J, leaving 9 bases between them. Germline CDR1 and CDR2: SGHTA and FQGNSA. CDR3 nucleotides: TGTGCCAGCAGCTTAGCGGGCGGGAACTACAATGAGCAGTTCTTC. Translation gives CASSLAGGNYNEQFF. Based on the CDR3 plus reference TRBV7-2 and TRBJ2-1, the full variable domain is GAGVSQSPSNKVTEKGKDVELRCDPISGHTALYWYRQSLGQGLEFLIYFQGNSAPDKSGLPSDRFSAERTGGSVSTLTIQRTQQEDSAVYLCASSLAGGNYNEQFFGPGTRLTVL.

The sample holds a few counts of this clone. The rearrangement joins TRBV7-6 to TRBJ1-2; maybe TRBD1 (5 bases). The CDR3 runs to 15 residues. CDR1 is SGHVS, CDR2 FNYEAQ, per germline. Trimming stripped 1 base from V and 4 bases from J, with 13 bases between. CDR3 region: CASSLEVGRSYGYTF. CDR3 in DNA: TGTGCCAGCAGCTTAGAGGTGGGACGAAGCTATGGCTACACCTTC. The whole variable domain, filled in from reference TRBV7-6 and TRBJ1-2, reads GAGVSQSPRYKVTKRGQDVALRCDPISGHVSLYWYRQALGQGPEFLTYFNYEAQQDKSGLPNDRFSAERPEGSISTLTIQRTEQRDSAMYRCASSLEVGRSYGYTFGSGTRLTVV.